A selection of T cell receptor beta chains follows, all from one sample in a study of T-cell memory formation after mild COVID-19. In TCRdb, the 5' RACE reads were re-called with MiXCR into one record per CDR3 protein. The table has fewer than 400,000 distinct CDR3 sequences, roughly 15% seen once. The specimen was PBMCs or a T cell subset sorted from them (not recorded which). Source of these receptors: a man aged 18-30 years who had mild COVID-19 (a few samples of this study predate the infection). Cell type and time point are not known. Each CDR3 is given with its conserved first and last residue. The D gene is left open where the match is weak. Clone size is shown for a subset of rows, as once, few, many or a class of expanded clone.

>TRBJ2-5|NA|TRBV9|few
TGTGCCAGCAGCCCCCGGAAGGTGCAAGAGACCCAGTACTTC
CASSPRKVQETQYF
>TRBJ1-5|TRBD1|TRBV5-6|few
TGTGCCAGCAGCACAGGGGTAGGTGGTCAGCCCCAGCATTTT
CASSTGVGGQPQHF
>TRBJ1-1|NA|TRBV19|few
TGTGCCAGTAGTTGGACGGGAATGAACACTGAAGCTTTCTTT
CASSWTGMNTEAFF
>TRBJ1-5|NA|TRBV7-2|NA
TGTGCCAGCAGTGATCCCGGCCAGCCCCAGCATTTT
CASSDPGQPQHF
>TRBJ2-3|NA|TRBV24-1|few
TGTGCCACCAGTGATTCTCGGTGGGATACGCAGTATTTT
CATSDSRWDTQYF
>TRBJ2-3|NA|TRBV6-5|NA
TGTGCCAGCAGTGGATATCATCCTAGCACAGATACGCAGTATTTT
CASSGYHPSTDTQYF
>TRBJ2-2|TRBD2|TRBV6-5|many
TGTGCCAGCAGATCCAGCGGGGGGGCCGGGGAGCTGTTTTTT
CASRSSGGAGELFF
>TRBJ1-2|TRBD1|TRBV6-1|few
TGTGCCAGCATCGACGACAGGGCGAATGGCTACACCTTC
CASIDDRANGYTF
>TRBJ2-1|TRBD2|TRBV11-2|NA
TGTGCCAGCGGGACTAGCGTTTCCTACAATGAGCAGTTCTTC
CASGTSVSYNEQFF
>TRBJ2-5|NA|TRBV7-8|NA
TGTGCCAGCAGCTCTTCTAGGAGGTCGCAAGAGACCCAGTACTTC
CASSSSRRSQETQYF